This T cell receptor (beta chain) was identified in a study of T cell responses to AZD1222 COVID-19 vaccine. Overall study context: Second doses at about 4 or about 12 weeks were pooled. Study results and caveats: Following two doses of AZD1222, Spike-specific TCR breadth and depth rose. A mostly white British donor set with more females was recruited, and clonal diversity was possibly underestimated. It was only after the peak T cell response that any repertoires were sampled.

Details on this clone: As yet, its antigen is unknown.

Sequenced by immunoSEQ multiplex PCR; TCRdb stores in-frame clones only, minus some. In the table there are over 110,000 clones, more than 85% of which are singletons. Deletions cut 5 bases from V and 2 bases from J, with 13 bases between. The CDR3 is 15 amino acids. The germline gives CDR1 MDHEN, CDR2 SYDVKM. This chain connects TRBV28 to TRBJ1-5; D gene ambiguous. The input for sequencing was peripheral blood, taken on day 0 of AZD1222 vaccination. The TCR comes from an adult in good health. In nucleotides, the CDR3 is TGTGCCAGCAGTCCGACGGGGTCGGGCAATCAGCCCCAGCATTTT. It encodes CASSPTGSGNQPQHF.